The 21 T cell receptor beta chains reported below all come from one sample, sequenced in a study of cytomegalovirus exposure and HLA in healthy donors. Profiled with immunoSEQ multiplex PCR; TCRdb holds only in-frame clones, not every one. The table lists about 62,000 clones, just under 95% of them singletons. What was sequenced was PBMCs. The receptors originated from a young woman in good health and CMV-seropositive.

The V call is TRBV6-5, the J call TRBJ1-5; D remains ambiguous. The CDR3 contains 14 residues. Trimming left V 5 bases short and J 3 bases short, with 11 bases between. The V gene's germline CDR1 is MNHEY and CDR2 SVGAGI. CDR3 DNA: TGTGCCAGCAGTGCCATCCGGTACAATCAGCCCCAGCATTTT. It specifies CASSAIRYNQPQHF.

The genes are TRBV20-1 and TRBJ1-1, with D uncertain. CDR1 is DFQATT, CDR2 SNEGSKA, per germline (reference sequence). V lost 0 bases and J 7 bases, leaving 6 bases between the germline ends. The CDR3 is 11 residues long. The CDR3 bases are TGCAGTGCTAGAGAAACTCGTGAAGCTTTCTTT. Translating gives CSARETREAFF.

The genes are TRBV18 and TRBJ1-4; D is unresolved. Looked up from germline, CDR1 is KGHSH and CDR2 is LQKENI. V lost 1 base and J 7 bases, leaving 10 bases between the germline ends. The CDR3 is 14 amino acids. Here the CDR3 reads CASSPRGRGEKLFF. DNA for the CDR3: TGTGCCAGCTCACCACGAGGAAGAGGTGAAAAACTGTTTTTT.

The CDR3 reads CAWSAAQHTGSGQPQHF. CDR3 bases: TGTGCCTGGAGTGCCGCCCAACATACAGGGAGCGGTCAGCCCCAGCATTTT. The chain is built from TRBV30 and TRBJ1-5; tentatively, D is TRBD1 (6 bases). CDR1 is GTSNPN and CDR2 is SVGIG in the germline V gene (reference sequence). V lost 1 base and J 6 bases, leaving 22 bases between the germline ends. The CDR3 totals 17 residues. Complete variable domain (other parts from reference TRBV30 and TRBJ1-5): SQTIHQWPATLVQPVGSPLSLECTVEGTSNPNLYWYRQAAGRGLQLLFYSVGIGQISSEVPQNLSASRPQDRQFILSSKKLLLSDSGFYLCAWSAAQHTGSGQPQHFGDGTRLSIL.

In this sample, this clone turned up once. The V call is TRBV10-3, the J call TRBJ2-7, with 8 nucleotides matching TRBD2. The CDR3 has 16 amino acids. Germline trimming cut 6 bases from V and 7 bases from J; bases unmatched to any gene: 17. Germline V gene data show CDR1 as ENHRY and CDR2 as SYGVKD. The CDR3, as DNA: TGTGCCATCAGCCGGGGCGATAGCGGGGTTGGTGGGGAGCAGTACTTC. Translation: CAISRGDSGVGGEQYF.

The chain combines TRBV19 with TRBJ2-1, with 7 nucleotides matching TRBD2. V lost 7 bases to trimming and J lost 2 bases; unmatched junction nucleotides: 8. This CDR3 is 15 amino acids long. Germline CDR1 and CDR2: LNHDA and SQIVND (reference sequence). As DNA, the CDR3 is TGTGCCAGTACTCGGAGCGGGACCACCTACAATGAGCAGTTCTTC. Translating gives CASTRSGTTYNEQFF. Full variable domain (remainder filled in from reference TRBV19 and TRBJ2-1): DGGITQSPKYLFRKEGQNVTLSCEQNLNHDAMYWYRQDPGQGLRLIYYSQIVNDFQKGDIAEGYSVSREKKESFPLTVTSAQKNPTAFYLCASTRSGTTYNEQFFGPGTRLTVL.

The table lists this clone with a count of one. V is TRBV2 and J is TRBJ2-3; 9 nucleotides match TRBD2. J gave up 8 bases and V 0 bases, and 9 bases lay outside the gene matches. The CDR3 is 16 amino acids. CDR1 SNHLY and CDR2 FYNNEI come from the germline V gene. CDR3 nucleotides: TGTGCCAGCAGTGAAGCCTCCGTTAGCGGGGGATTTACGCAGTATTTT. Translating it yields CASSEASVSGGFTQYF.

V and J are TRBV5-6 and TRBJ1-1, with a possible D match to TRBD1 (5 bases). The CDR3 has 14 residues. Germline CDR1 and CDR2: SGHDT and YYEEEE. V was cut by 0 bases and J by 2 bases, with 8 bases left in between. The CDR3 spells CASSLGTSNTEAFF. In DNA, the CDR3 is TGTGCCAGCAGCTTGGGGACATCTAACACTGAAGCTTTCTTT.

The chain has TRBV7-6 and TRBJ1-5, with D perhaps TRBD1 (5 bases). The CDR3 is made up of 17 amino acids. In germline, CDR1 is SGHVS, CDR2 FNYEAQ. Trimming cost V 4 bases and J 0 bases, with 16 bases left between them. CDR3 in DNA: TGTGCCAGCAGCTCGACTAACGGGGGTCTTAGCAATCAGCCCCAGCATTTT. Protein: CASSSTNGGLSNQPQHF.

The V call is TRBV29-1, the J call TRBJ1-2; possible D gene TRBD1, 5 bases. Trimming took 6 bases from V and 3 from J, leaving 11 bases between them. The germline CDR1 and CDR2 sequences are SQVTM and ANQGSEA. CDR3 length equals 12 residues. The CDR3: CSVRDTDYGYTF. CDR3 in DNA: TGCAGCGTCAGGGATACGGACTATGGCTACACCTTC.

V is TRBV28 and J is TRBJ2-7, with a tentative D call TRBD1 (6 bases). V gave up 3 bases and J gave up 2 bases, with 11 bases separating them. CDR1 is MDHEN and CDR2 is SYDVKM in the germline V gene. The CDR3 totals 14 residues. The CDR3 region is CASSLPQGTYEQYF. CDR3 bases: TGTGCCAGCAGTTTGCCCCAGGGGACCTACGAGCAGTACTTC.

This chain uses TRBV27 with TRBJ1-2, with D uncertain. Germline loops: CDR1 MNHEY, CDR2 SMNVEV (reference sequence). V lost 4 bases and J lost 5, with 23 bases in between. The CDR3 has 17 amino acids. For the CDR3, the DNA is TGTGCCAGCAGTTCAACATTCGGGAGGGAAACTTTTTATGGCTACACCTTC. Protein sequence: CASSSTFGRETFYGYTF.

This chain connects TRBV4-1 to TRBJ2-1; D is unresolved. This CDR3 is built from 13 residues. The germline CDR1 and CDR2 sequences are MGHRA and YSYEKL. V shed 4 bases and J shed 10 bases, with 14 bases lying between them. The CDR3 is CASSPRLTREQFF. DNA of the CDR3: TGCGCCAGCAGCCCCCGCTTGACGAGGGAGCAGTTCTTC.

The chain recombines TRBV6-4 with TRBJ2-1, with a possible D match to TRBD2 (6 bases). CDR3 length: 13 residues. Germline V gene lookup returns CDR1 MRHNA and CDR2 SNTAGT. V was trimmed by 6 bases and J by 4 bases, leaving 10 bases between them. The CDR3 reads CASSSSAYNEQFF. In DNA, the CDR3 is TGTGCCAGCAGCTCTAGCGCATACAATGAGCAGTTCTTC.

The table lists this clone with a count of one. This chain links TRBV7-9 with TRBJ1-4; D ambiguous. Germline V gene data show CDR1 as SEHNR and CDR2 as FQNEAQ (reference sequence). CDR3 size: 15 residues. Between the trimmed V and J ends, which lost 5 bases and 6 bases, there was a span of 16 bases. DNA for the CDR3: TGTGCCAGCAGCCCTCTTGGCCGCTTCGATGAAAAACTGTTTTTT. Protein sequence: CASSPLGRFDEKLFF.

This clone was seen just once. The genes are TRBV7-2 and TRBJ1-4; 7 bases align to TRBD1. The J segment lost 6 bases and the V segment lost 2 bases, leaving 3 bases of the junction unmatched. The CDR3 runs to 14 residues. Germline assignment: CDR1 SGHTA and CDR2 FQGNSA. The CDR3 sequence is CASSLQGGDEKLFF. The CDR3, as DNA: TGTGCCAGCAGCTTACAGGGGGGTGATGAAAAACTGTTTTTT.

This chain uses TRBV5-6 with TRBJ2-3, with TRBD1 identical over 9 bases. This CDR3 contains 17 residues. The V gene end was trimmed by 2 bases and the J gene end by 2 bases; junction bases not matched to a gene: 9. Germline CDR1 and CDR2: SGHDT and YYEEEE. The CDR3 DNA reads TGTGCCAGCAGCTTTGGTACGGGACAGGGAATCACAGATACGCAGTATTTT. Protein sequence: CASSFGTGQGITDTQYF.

The chain uses TRBV5-4 and TRBJ1-1; weak D call: TRBD1 (5 bases). CDR1 and CDR2 from the germline V gene are SGHNT and YYREEE (reference sequence). The V end was cut by 0 bases, the J end by 4 bases, with 19 bases between. CDR3 length equals 17 residues. This chain's CDR3 is CASSLGGRTRSGTEAFF. CDR3 nucleotides: TGTGCCAGCAGCTTGGGGGGCAGGACGAGGTCGGGCACTGAAGCTTTCTTT.

V is TRBV5-1 and J is TRBJ2-7, with a possible D match to TRBD2 (5 bases). The CDR3 is 14 amino acids. Looked up from germline, CDR1 is SGHRS and CDR2 is YFSETQ. V was clipped by 2 bases and J by 3 bases, with 12 bases between them. In DNA, the CDR3 is TGCGCCAGCAGCTTCCCGGGAAGCAGCTACGAGCAGTACTTC. Residues: CASSFPGSSYEQYF.

The CDR3 sequence: CASSPGRGYEQYF. The CDR3, as DNA: TGTGCCAGCAGTCCCGGACGGGGCTACGAGCAGTACTTC. The chain uses TRBV2 and TRBJ2-7; TRBD2 might be the D (5 bases). The germline CDR1 and CDR2 sequences are SNHLY and FYNNEI. This CDR3 spans 13 amino acids. V gave up 5 bases and J gave up 3 bases, with 11 bases separating them.

The chain recombines TRBV9 with TRBJ1-5; D is perhaps TRBD1 (5 bases). The CDR3 is 16 residues long. V lost 3 bases and J lost 3, with 16 bases in between. CDR1 is SGDLS and CDR2 is YYNGEE in the germline V gene. CDR3 region: CASSASSTGVNQPQHF. The CDR3 nucleotides are TGTGCCAGCAGCGCATCTAGTACGGGGGTCAATCAGCCCCAGCATTTT.